This is a list of T cell receptor beta chains from one sample in a study of cytomegalovirus exposure and HLA in healthy donors. Profiling relied on immunoSEQ multiplex PCR, and the TCRdb table lists in-frame clones only, not all of them. Here the sample spans approximately 160,000 clones, around 68% being singletons. Material: PBMCs. All receptors come from a woman in her thirties or forties in good health and CMV-seropositive. Both conserved end residues are part of each CDR3. D genes are given only for firm matches. Size tells how often a clone was seen (once, few, many) or the class of an expanded clone, and some rows leave it out.

CDR3 length,D gene,J gene,V gene,clone size,CDR3 DNA,CDR3 protein
16,NA,TRBJ1-2,TRBV4-3,few,TGCGCCAGCAGCCAAGTCCGAGGAGATGGAGGCTATGGCTACACCTTC,CASSQVRGDGGYGYTF
16,NA,TRBJ1-1,TRBV18,NA,TGTGCCAGTTCCCTATCCCTTAACAGGATGAACACTGAAGCTTTCTTT,CASSLSLNRMNTEAFF
16,TRBD1,TRBJ1-2,TRBV28,NA,TGTGCCAGCTCATACCCTACGACCGGGACAGCCTATGGCTACACCTTC,CASSYPTTGTAYGYTF
16,TRBD2,TRBJ2-3,TRBV7-6,NA,TGTGCCAGCAGCTTCTATAGCGGGCGCTCCACAGATACGCAGTATTTT,CASSFYSGRSTDTQYF
16,TRBD1,TRBJ2-5,TRBV5-5,few,TGTGCCAGCAGCTGGGGACCGGGACAGGGGCAAGAGACCCAGTACTTC,CASSWGPGQGQETQYF
18,NA,TRBJ2-7,TRBV19,NA,TGTGCCAGTAGTATAGACCCCATGGACAGCGGCAAAGTCCTTAAGCAGTACTTC,CASSIDPMDSGKVLKQYF
14,TRBD2,TRBJ2-3,TRBV18,NA,TGTGCCAGCTCTGATCTAGCGGGTAAAGATACGCAGTATTTT,CASSDLAGKDTQYF
13,NA,TRBJ1-2,TRBV5-1,NA,TGCGCCAGCAGCTTGGCCGTACAGGATGGCTACACCTTC,CASSLAVQDGYTF
14,TRBD1,TRBJ1-2,TRBV10-3,NA,TGTGCCATCAGTTTGACAGGGCGCGACTATGGCTACACCTTC,CAISLTGRDYGYTF
15,NA,TRBJ2-7,TRBV28,NA,TGTGCCAGCAGTCAGCCAGGGTCCGCCATTGGCGAGCAGTACTTC,CASSQPGSAIGEQYF
16,TRBD2,TRBJ2-1,TRBV4-3,few,TGCGCCAGCAGCCTATACGGACTAGCGGGAGATCATGAGCAGTTCTTC,CASSLYGLAGDHEQFF
14,TRBD2,TRBJ2-3,TRBV7-9,once,TGTGCCAGCAGCCCACTAGCGGGAATAGATACGCAGTATTTT,CASSPLAGIDTQYF
16,NA,TRBJ2-1,TRBV21-1,NA,TGTGCCAGCAGCAAATGGGACAGAAGTTCCTACAATGAGCAGTTCTTC,CASSKWDRSSYNEQFF
13,TRBD1,TRBJ2-1,TRBV6-5,NA,TGTGCCAGCATAGACAGGGTTGTCAATGAGCAGTTCTTC,CASIDRVVNEQFF
17,TRBD2,TRBJ2-2,TRBV7-8,NA,TGTGCCAGCAGCCAACTCTTAGCGGGGGCGAACACCGGGGAGCTGTTTTTT,CASSQLLAGANTGELFF
14,NA,TRBJ2-1,TRBV28,NA,TGTGCCAGCAGCGAAGGGGGCTCCTACAATGAGCAGTTCTTC,CASSEGGSYNEQFF
14,TRBD1,TRBJ1-1,TRBV7-2,NA,TGTGCCAGCAGCTTACCTGGACAGGGCGCTGAAGCTTTCTTT,CASSLPGQGAEAFF
16,NA,TRBJ2-3,TRBV11-2,NA,TGTGCCAGCAGCCCCCGCCTGGGCGAGAGCACAGATACGCAGTATTTT,CASSPRLGESTDTQYF
16,TRBD2,TRBJ2-5,TRBV4-1,NA,TGCGCCAGCAGTGTTAGCCCCGGGGGGGCCCAAGAGACCCAGTACTTC,CASSVSPGGAQETQYF